A selection of T cell receptor beta chains follows, all from one sample in a study of blood T cell repertoires in COVID-19. Clones were sequenced by immunoSEQ multiplex PCR, and TCRdb holds only the in-frame ones, with some missing. The sample has some 80,000 clones, 85% to 90% seen once; the top ten hold around a fifth. The sequencing input was peripheral blood. These receptors were obtained from an elderly woman in a cohort sampled during active or convalescent COVID-19. Each CDR3 is given with its conserved first and last residue. The D gene is left open where the match is weak.

J gene: TRBJ2-7
V gene: TRBV6-5
D gene: -
CDR3 protein: CASNGGATNEQYF
CDR3 DNA: TGTGCCAGCAACGGGGGAGCTACAAACGAGCAGTACTTC

J gene: TRBJ2-1
V gene: TRBV19
D gene: TRBD2
CDR3 protein: CASSRGGLAGNNEQFF
CDR3 DNA: TGTGCCAGTAGTAGGGGGGGACTAGCGGGCAACAATGAGCAGTTCTTC

J gene: TRBJ2-7
V gene: TRBV6-2/TRBV6-3
D gene: TRBD1
CDR3 protein: CASSYRPKLGTGRSEQYF
CDR3 DNA: TGTGCCAGCAGTTACAGACCGAAGCTCGGGACAGGCCGAAGCGAGCAGTACTTC

J gene: TRBJ2-7
V gene: TRBV18
D gene: TRBD2
CDR3 protein: CASSPPGGNLREQYF
CDR3 DNA: TGTGCCAGCTCACCACCGGGGGGGAACCTAAGGGAGCAGTACTTC

J gene: TRBJ1-1
V gene: TRBV19
D gene: -
CDR3 protein: CASSVLDGGEAFF
CDR3 DNA: TGTGCCAGTTCAGTGCTCGACGGCGGTGAAGCTTTCTTT

J gene: TRBJ2-7
V gene: TRBV10-1
D gene: -
CDR3 protein: CASSVVETEQYF
CDR3 DNA: TGCGCCAGCAGTGTGGTAGAAACCGAGCAGTACTTC

J gene: TRBJ2-4
V gene: TRBV5-3
D gene: -
CDR3 protein: CARPRAGNIQYF
CDR3 DNA: TGTGCCAGACCGAGGGCGGGGAACATTCAGTACTTC

J gene: TRBJ2-7
V gene: TRBV19
D gene: TRBD2
CDR3 protein: CASTSSGGPPYEQYF
CDR3 DNA: TGTGCCAGTACCTCTAGCGGAGGCCCTCCCTACGAGCAGTACTTC

J gene: TRBJ2-1
V gene: TRBV11-3
D gene: TRBD2
CDR3 protein: CASSSPWTRHSYNEQFF
CDR3 DNA: TGTGCCAGCAGCTCCCCGTGGACTAGGCACTCCTACAATGAGCAGTTCTTC

J gene: TRBJ2-1
V gene: TRBV27
D gene: TRBD2
CDR3 protein: CASSLGLATHNEQFF
CDR3 DNA: TGTGCCAGCAGTTTGGGACTAGCGACTCACAATGAGCAGTTCTTC

J gene: TRBJ2-3
V gene: TRBV19
D gene: -
CDR3 protein: CASSIKPGAASTDTQYF
CDR3 DNA: TGTGCCAGTAGTATTAAACCAGGGGCGGCCAGCACAGATACGCAGTATTTT